This T cell receptor (beta chain) was recovered during a study of cytomegalovirus exposure and HLA in healthy donors. General observations from the study: A later analysis linked a missense DCLRE1C variant to TCR beta V- and J-gene trimming. Reported performance of the classifier showed diagnosis of cytomegalovirus status with high specificity and sensitivity. For most TCR sequences rarity was the rule, although some public TCRs occurred in many donors.

The V gene's germline CDR1 is MNHNS and CDR2 SASEGT. The CDR3 extends over 15 amino acids. With 9 bases clipped from V and 3 bases from J, the junction kept 8 bases outside the gene matches. Use of 60 Vbeta and 13 Jbeta primers characterized the PCR. The protocol was immunoSEQ multiplex PCR, while the TCRdb copy is restricted to in-frame clones and leaves out a portion. The repertoire holds 75,000 to 90,000 clones, with about 9.5% as singletons. As concerns this clone: Its target is unknown.

At collection, donors were nominally healthy, but unrecorded immune exposures were probable. Sequenced sample: PBMCs. The TCR comes from a man aged 60-69 years in good health and CMV-seropositive. V is TRBV6-1 and J is TRBJ2-6; TRBD1 matches at 7 bases. The CDR3 DNA is TGTGCCAGTGACCGGGACAGCCTTGGGGCCAACGTCCTGACTTTC. It specifies CASDRDSLGANVLTF.